These T cell receptor beta chains were read from a single sample in a study of cytomegalovirus exposure and HLA in healthy donors. Profiling relied on immunoSEQ multiplex PCR, and the TCRdb table lists in-frame clones only, not all of them. The sample comprises 100,000 or so clones, around nine tenths of which are singletons, and roughly 3.9% rests with the top ten. The specimen was PBMCs. These receptors were collected from a woman aged 25-40 years in good health and CMV-seronegative. Both conserved end residues are part of each CDR3. Fields, in order: clone size, D gene, J gene, V gene, CDR3 DNA, CDR3 protein. A D gene is named only where the DNA matches it firmly. Clone size appears in some rows only: once, few, many, or a class for an expanded clone.

- TRBD1 TRBJ1-6 TRBV5-1 TGCGCCAGCAGCTTGGCCACAGGGGGCGGCAATTCACCCCTCCACTTT CASSLATGGGNSPLHF
- TRBD2 TRBJ2-1 TRBV2 TGTGCCAGCAGGTACGGGACTAGCGTGAATGAGCAGTTCTTC CASRYGTSVNEQFF
- TRBD1 TRBJ1-1 TRBV4-2 TGTGCCAGCAGCCAAGGGGACAGATCGAACACTGAAGCTTTCTTT CASSQGDRSNTEAFF
- TRBD2 TRBJ2-7 TRBV29-1 TGCAGCGTTGGGGGTAGCGGGAGAGGCGACGAGCAGTACTTC CSVGGSGRGDEQYF
- - TRBJ1-4 TRBV19 TGTGCCAGTAATGGAGGAAGAGGCGAAAAACTGTTTTTT CASNGGRGEKLFF
- - TRBJ2-3 TRBV6-6 TGTGCCAGCAGTTTCGGAGCAGATACGCAGTATTTT CASSFGADTQYF
once - TRBJ2-6 TRBV18 TGTGCCAGCTCACCTACAGGCTCTGGGGCCAACGTCCTGACTTTC CASSPTGSGANVLTF
- - TRBJ1-1 TRBV7-3 TGTGCCAGCAGCGAAGGGAGGGGGTTTGAAGCTTTCTTT CASSEGRGFEAFF
- - TRBJ1-2 TRBV4-1 TGCGCCAGCAGCGATCAATACCAAGGGAGCTATGGCTACACCTTC CASSDQYQGSYGYTF
once - TRBJ1-1 TRBV5-6 TGTGCCAGCAGCTTATCAGGAGGGAACACTGAAGCTTTCTTT CASSLSGGNTEAFF
- - TRBJ2-1 TRBV7-9 TGTGCCAGCACCATAGGGTTCGACAGTCACAATGAGCAGTTCTTC CASTIGFDSHNEQFF
- TRBD1 TRBJ2-1 TRBV2 TGTGCCAGCAGTTACCGGGACAGGGGGAAGAGTGAGCAGTTCTTC CASSYRDRGKSEQFF
- TRBD1 TRBJ2-7 TRBV7-6 TGTGCCAGCAGCTCGACAACGACAGGGAACGAGCAGTACTTC CASSSTTTGNEQYF
once - TRBJ1-5 TRBV19 TGTGCCAGTAGTCTAAGACATGATAGCAATCAGCCCCAGCATTTT CASSLRHDSNQPQHF
- - TRBJ1-5 TRBV2 TGTGCCAGCAGTGGTCTACAGGGTCGAGCTCAGCCCCAGCATTTT CASSGLQGRAQPQHF
few - TRBJ1-2 TRBV29-1 TGCAGCGCCAAGCAGCCACAGGGTGGGGCCTATGGCTACACCTTC CSAKQPQGGAYGYTF
- TRBD1 TRBJ2-7 TRBV5-1 TGCGCCAGCAGCTTAGGACAGGGGCCCTACGAGCAGTACTTC CASSLGQGPYEQYF
- TRBD2 TRBJ2-3 TRBV4-1 TGCGCCAGCAGCCCCCTTGGAGGGAGGGGCCCTAGCACAGATACGCAGTATTTT CASSPLGGRGPSTDTQYF
- TRBD1 TRBJ1-5 TRBV7-8 TGTGCCAGCCGGCTGTCGGGACAGGTCGGCCGTCAGCCCCAGCATTTT CASRLSGQVGRQPQHF
- - TRBJ2-7 TRBV18 TGTGCCAGCTCACCACGGCTGTCCTACGAGCAGTACTTC CASSPRLSYEQYF
- - TRBJ1-3 TRBV9 TGTGCCAGCAGCGTATATAGGAGGGAGGGGCCTGGAAACACCATATATTTT CASSVYRREGPGNTIYF
- - TRBJ2-1 TRBV4-1 TGCGCCAGCAGCCAATCCCAGGGGTACAATGAGCAGTTCTTC CASSQSQGYNEQFF
- - TRBJ2-7 TRBV18 TGTGCCAGCTCACCACAGGGCGGGGAGCAGTACTTC CASSPQGGEQYF
once - TRBJ1-6 TRBV18 TGTGCCAGCACCGCCTCGGAGACAGTTAATTCACCCCTCCACTTT CASTASETVNSPLHF
- - TRBJ2-5 TRBV4-1 TGCGCCAGCAGCCAAGGAAGCGGTTGGTACCAAGAGACCCAGTACTTC CASSQGSGWYQETQYF
- - TRBJ2-5 TRBV5-1 TGCGCCAGCAGCTTGGGCCCGGCGAGGGAGACCCAGTACTTC CASSLGPARETQYF
- TRBD1 TRBJ1-2 TRBV6-5 TGTGCCAGCAGGCGACAGGGGGCCGATGGCTACACCTTC CASRRQGADGYTF
- - TRBJ2-2 TRBV19 TGTGCCAGTAAGGGGGACACCGGGGAGCTGTTTTTT CASKGDTGELFF
- TRBD2 TRBJ2-5 TRBV7-9 TGTGCCAGCAGCCCTCCACGTACGGGGGGGTATGGAACCCAGTACTTC CASSPPRTGGYGTQYF
- - TRBJ1-3 TRBV6-5 TGTGCCAGCACCAGGGGCAACTCTGGAAACACCATATATTTT CASTRGNSGNTIYF
- TRBD2 TRBJ2-2 TRBV18 TGTGCCAGCTTGGGACTAGCGGACACCGGGGAGCTGTTTTTT CASLGLADTGELFF
- TRBD1 TRBJ1-4 TRBV10-3 TGTGCCATCAGTGTCTCCCTACAGGGGAGGAATGAAAAACTGTTTTTT CAISVSLQGRNEKLFF
- TRBD2 TRBJ2-3 TRBV6-4 TGTGCCACCTCCCCCGGGAGGGCCAGCGATACGCAGTATTTT CATSPGRASDTQYF
- TRBD2 TRBJ2-1 TRBV9 TGTGCCAGCAGCGTTGGACTAGCAGTTGAGCAGTTCTTC CASSVGLAVEQFF
- - TRBJ2-3 TRBV6-6 TGTGCCAGCAGTTTAAAGCGTAGCAGCACAGATACGCAGTATTTT CASSLKRSSTDTQYF
- TRBD1 TRBJ1-5 TRBV4-1 TGCGCCAGCAGCCAAAGACAGGGCTATAGCAATCAGCCCCAGCATTTT CASSQRQGYSNQPQHF
- TRBD1 TRBJ2-7 TRBV5-1 TGCGCCAGCAGCTTAAGACAGGGAACCTACGAGCAGTACTTC CASSLRQGTYEQYF
- - TRBJ1-3 TRBV14 TGTGCCAGCAGCCCGTACATGGCCCCCTCTGGAAACACCATATATTTT CASSPYMAPSGNTIYF
- TRBD1 TRBJ1-2 TRBV28 TGTGCCAGCAGTAGTGGACAGGGAGGTTATGGCTACACCTTC CASSSGQGGYGYTF
- - TRBJ2-7 TRBV5-1 TGCGCCAGCAGCTCCCCAGGACAATTTGACTACGAGCAGTACTTC CASSSPGQFDYEQYF
- - TRBJ2-7 TRBV2 TGTGCCAGCAGCCAACCGGGACAAAGGGACTTC CASSQPGQRDF
- - TRBJ2-5 TRBV20-1 TGCAGTTGGACCCGGGGGGAGACCCAGTACTTC CSWTRGETQYF
- - TRBJ1-2 TRBV7-2 TGTGCCAGGAAGACAGAACGTTATGGCTACACCTTC CARKTERYGYTF
- - TRBJ2-1 TRBV2 TGTGCCAGCAGTGATCGAGCGGCTAGCTCCTACAATGAGCAGTTCTTC CASSDRAASSYNEQFF
- TRBD2 TRBJ2-3 TRBV5-1 TGCGCCAGCAGCTTGGGCGGGAGAAGTGCAGATACGCAGTATTTT CASSLGGRSADTQYF
- TRBD2 TRBJ2-1 TRBV10-1 TGCGCCAGCAGTGATCTAGCGGGGGGGGGAAACAATGAGCAGTTCTTC CASSDLAGGGNNEQFF
- - TRBJ1-1 TRBV6-6 TGTGCCAGCACCCCGAGCGGGTATACTGAAGCTTTCTTT CASTPSGYTEAFF
few TRBD1 TRBJ2-7 TRBV9 TGTGCCAGCAGCGTAGACGGGACAGCTTCCTACGAGCAGTACTTC CASSVDGTASYEQYF
- - TRBJ1-2 TRBV15 TGTGCCACCAGGGGGGCTGACTATGGCTACACCTTC CATRGADYGYTF
- - TRBJ2-3 TRBV9 TGTGCCAGCAGCGTAGGAGACAGGATCACAGATACGCAGTATTTT CASSVGDRITDTQYF
- TRBD1 TRBJ1-5 TRBV19 TGTGCCAGTAGCAGGACAGGCTGGCAGCCCCAGCATTTT CASSRTGWQPQHF
- TRBD1 TRBJ2-7 TRBV15 TGTGCCACCAGCAGGGGACAGGGAGCCTACGAGCAGTACTTC CATSRGQGAYEQYF
once - TRBJ1-4 TRBV21-1 TGTGCCAGCAGCAGAGGCCAGACAGGGGTAGGGTTTGAAAAACTGTTTTTT CASSRGQTGVGFEKLFF
- TRBD1 TRBJ1-1 TRBV7-9 TGTGCCAGCAGCGCCGCACAGGGGAGGAACACTGAAGCTTTCTTT CASSAAQGRNTEAFF
once - TRBJ2-3 TRBV5-1 TGCGCCAGCAGCTCGCAGGGTGGGGATACGCAGTATTTT CASSSQGGDTQYF
- TRBD2 TRBJ2-5 TRBV5-1 TGCGCCAGCAGCTTGGGTAGCGGGGGGCCCCCCGGGGCCCAGTACTTC CASSLGSGGPPGAQYF
few - TRBJ1-1 TRBV5-1 TGCGCCAGCAGCGGGCACGTAGGTAGTGAAGCTTTCTTT CASSGHVGSEAFF
- - TRBJ2-2 TRBV12-5 TGTGCTAGTGGTTCCCCGGCCGGGGAGCTGTTTTTT CASGSPAGELFF
- TRBD1 TRBJ1-2 TRBV27 TGTGCCAGCAGTCGATTAGACAGGGCCTATGGCTACACCTTC CASSRLDRAYGYTF